Presented here are 27 T cell receptor beta chains from one specimen sequenced in a study of T cells after yellow fever vaccination. TCRdb itself ran the 5' RACE reads through MiXCR, one entry per CDR3 protein. The table records around 300,000 distinct CDR3 sequences, approximately 4% of them present only once. Sequenced material: PBMCs, taken 5 days after the yellow fever booster vaccination. The receptors stem from a man aged 18-30 years who received the YFV17D yellow fever vaccine.

This clonotype was recorded a few times. This sequence joins TRBV11-2 and TRBJ2-3, with D possibly TRBD2 on 5 matching bases. The germline CDR1 and CDR2 sequences are SGHAT and FQNNGV. This CDR3 is 18 amino acids long. V shed 2 bases and J shed 0 bases, with 18 bases lying between them. This chain's CDR3 is CASSLSRGRRPSTDTQYF. The DNA of the CDR3 is TGTGCCAGCAGCTTATCTCGGGGAAGACGTCCCAGCACAGATACGCAGTATTTT.

This clonotype was detected a few times. The chain joins TRBV4-2 to TRBJ2-1, with D possibly matching TRBD2 (5 bases). Germline lookup yields CDR1 LGHNA and CDR2 YNFKEQ. This CDR3 region has 14 residues. The V end was cut by 7 bases, the J end by 7 bases, with 17 bases between. CDR3 coding DNA: TGTGCCAGCACCATTGGAGAGACGGGGAATGAGCAGTTCTTC. Translation: CASTIGETGNEQFF.

The chain links TRBV29-1 to TRBJ1-4; D possibly corresponds to TRBD1 (5 bases). The germline V and J ends were trimmed by 7 bases and 5 bases, with 11 bases remaining between them. The CDR3 is made up of 12 amino acids. Germline values: CDR1 SQVTM, CDR2 ANQGSEA. CDR3 sequence reads: CSAGSGNEKLFF. The CDR3 DNA reads TGCAGCGCGGGCTCAGGGAATGAAAAACTGTTTTTT.

The chain combines TRBV7-3 with TRBJ1-2; D gene uncertain. V was pared by 8 bases and J by 7 bases, with 23 bases between. The CDR3 covers 15 residues. Germline-derived CDR1 and CDR2 are SGHTA and FQGTGA. The DNA of the CDR3 is TGTGCCAGCTCGCAGGAGTATAGCCAGAGTGGTGGCTACACCTTC. Translating gives CASSQEYSQSGGYTF.

This clonotype was picked up a small number of times. V usage is TRBV7-8 and J usage is TRBJ2-7, with D possibly TRBD2 on 6 matching bases. Looked up from germline, CDR1 is SGHVS and CDR2 is FQNEAQ. The length of the CDR3 is 14 residues. Between the trimmed V and J ends, which lost 5 bases and 2 bases, there was a span of 13 bases. In DNA, the CDR3 is TGTGCCAGCAGCGACACCGGGGGAACCTACGAGCAGTACGTC. This encodes CASSDTGGTYEQYV.

The chain is built from TRBV18 and TRBJ1-6; weak D call: TRBD1 (5 bases). This CDR3 is built from 16 residues. Germline CDR1 is KGHSH and CDR2 is LQKENI. Between the trimmed V and J ends, which lost 3 bases and 10 bases, there was a span of 19 bases. CDR3 in amino acids: CASSPRWGTWKSPLHF. CDR3 sequence (DNA): TGTGCCAGCTCACCCCGGTGGGGGACCTGGAAGTCACCCCTCCACTTT.

This clonotype has at least ten counts. This chain links TRBV12-3 or TRBV12-4 with TRBJ1-5; D is unclear. The V and J ends lost 2 bases and 6 bases respectively, with 11 bases between them. The CDR3 length is 14 residues. The CDR3 DNA is TGTGCCAGCAGTTTATGGTCAACCGGTCAGCCCCAGCATTTT. It codes for CASSLWSTGQPQHF.

In its sample, this clonotype was seen a few times. V usage is TRBV3-1 and J usage is TRBJ2-1; TRBD2 agrees at 10 bases. This CDR3 contains 14 residues. J was trimmed by 7 bases and V by 5 bases; bases with no gene match: 5. Germline CDR1 and CDR2: LGHDT and YNNKEL (reference sequence). The CDR3 loop is CASSKRGGRNEQFF. Here the CDR3 DNA reads TGTGCCAGCAGCAAGCGGGGGGGCCGGAATGAGCAGTTCTTC.

The V gene is TRBV5-1, the J gene TRBJ1-1, with a tentative D call TRBD1 (5 bases). Germline V gene data show CDR1 as SGHRS and CDR2 as YFSETQ. CDR3 length equals 12 residues. V lost 7 bases and J lost 0, with 7 bases in between. This CDR3 is CASGGVNTEAFF. CDR3 bases: TGCGCCAGCGGGGGAGTGAACACTGAAGCTTTCTTT.

This clonotype was seen more than once but under ten times. The chain has TRBV5-5 and TRBJ1-3; D is ambiguous. Germline loops: CDR1 SGHKS, CDR2 YYEKEE (reference sequence). The CDR3 sequence is 14 residues long. The V and J ends lost 4 bases and 2 bases respectively, with 10 bases between them. The CDR3 spells CASSRIGPGNTIYF. In DNA form, the CDR3 reads TGTGCCAGCAGCCGGATTGGACCTGGAAACACCATATATTTT.

This clonotype was found many times. This sequence joins TRBV30 and TRBJ2-7; 7 bases fit TRBD2. Trimming at V came to 0 bases and at J to 1 base, leaving 3 bases not matched to a gene. The CDR3 consists of 14 residues. Germline assignment: CDR1 GTSNPN and CDR2 SVGIG (reference sequence). This CDR3 reads CAWSVLAGSYEQYF. CDR3 coding DNA: TGTGCCTGGAGTGTCTTAGCGGGTTCCTACGAGCAGTACTTC.

This clonotype was counted ten times or more. The chain links TRBV4-2 to TRBJ2-3; D may be TRBD1 or TRBD2 (6 bases each). The V end was cut by 0 bases, the J end by 5 bases, with 12 bases between. Germline lookup yields CDR1 LGHNA and CDR2 YNFKEQ. The CDR3 is 15 amino acids. The CDR3 nucleotides read TGTGCCAGCAGCCAAGAGGTGGGGGGCGGAGATACGCAGTATTTT. Its translation: CASSQEVGGGDTQYF.

The chain recombines TRBV6-4 with TRBJ2-5, with 7 bases identical to TRBD1. This CDR3 contains 14 residues. Germline CDR1 and CDR2: MRHNA and SNTAGT. The V segment lost 5 bases and the J segment 0 bases; nucleotides outside the gene matches: 3. The CDR3 nucleotides are TGTGCCAGCAGTACAGGGGAGTACCAAGAGACCCAGTACTTC. Encoded protein: CASSTGEYQETQYF.

This clonotype was seen a handful of times. CDR3: CASSLQTPSGELFF. DNA for the CDR3: TGCGCCAGCAGCCTCCAGACCCCATCCGGGGAGCTGTTTTTT. This chain joins TRBV4-3 and TRBJ2-2; D unresolved. V lost 4 bases and J 6 bases, leaving 12 bases between the germline ends. In germline, CDR1 is LGHNA, CDR2 YSLEER. CDR3 length: 14 amino acids.

This clonotype has just a few counts. The chain carries TRBV20-1 and TRBJ2-7; 7 nucleotides match TRBD2. Germline V gene lookup returns CDR1 DFQATT and CDR2 SNEGSKA (reference sequence). V lost 1 base, J lost 6 bases, and 9 bases stayed unmatched. The CDR3 spans 14 residues. The CDR3 sequence: CSARGSSGVGEQYF. The CDR3 DNA reads TGCAGTGCTAGAGGTTCCAGCGGGGTAGGCGAGCAGTACTTC.

The gene calls are TRBV29-1 and TRBJ2-1; no firm D call. The germline CDR1 and CDR2 sequences are SQVTM and ANQGSEA. The CDR3 loop spans 12 amino acids. Trimming left V 6 bases short and J 0 bases short, with 6 bases between. CDR3 protein: CSVWGSYNEQFF. In DNA form, the CDR3 reads TGCAGCGTCTGGGGCTCCTACAATGAGCAGTTCTTC.

The chain recombines TRBV11-2 with TRBJ2-2; the match to TRBD2 covers 9 bases. Germline lookup yields CDR1 SGHAT and CDR2 FQNNGV. Trimming at V came to 8 bases and at J to 2 bases, leaving 12 bases not matched to a gene. This CDR3 contains 17 residues. CDR3 in amino acids: CASGAPPGLANTGELFF. As DNA, the CDR3 is TGTGCCAGCGGGGCACCTCCGGGACTAGCCAACACCGGGGAGCTGTTTTTT. Filled out from reference TRBV11-2 and TRBJ2-2, the complete variable domain reads EAGVAQSPRYKIIEKRQSVAFWCNPISGHATLYWYQQILGQGPKLLIQFQNNGVVDDSQLPKDRFSAERLKGVDSTLKIQPAKLEDSAVYLCASGAPPGLANTGELFFGEGSRLTVL.

This clonotype has at least ten counts. CDR3: CASSVLAGGTDTQYF. The CDR3 DNA is TGCGCCAGCAGCGTACTAGCGGGAGGCACAGATACGCAGTATTTT. The chain combines TRBV5-1 with TRBJ2-3, with 11 positions matching TRBD2. Per germline, CDR1 SGHRS and CDR2 YFSETQ. There are 15 residues in the CDR3. V trimming: 4 bases; J trimming: 1 base; junction bases outside the gene matches: 2.

Many counts were recorded for this clonotype. This chain's CDR3 is CASGTGEGQPQHF. The DNA for the CDR3 is TGTGCCAGCGGGACAGGGGAAGGCCAGCCCCAGCATTTT. This chain connects TRBV2 to TRBJ1-5; 10 nucleotides line up with TRBD1. The CDR3 runs to 13 residues. CDR1 SNHLY and CDR2 FYNNEI come from the germline V gene. With 8 bases clipped from V and 7 bases from J, the junction kept 5 bases outside the gene matches.

This clonotype appeared many times. The J gene is TRBJ2-3, the V gene TRBV4-3; possibly TRBD1 for D (6 bases). Germline assignment: CDR1 LGHNA and CDR2 YSLEER. CDR3 size: 14 residues. V was shortened by 4 bases and J by 6 bases, with 14 bases between the two germline ends. CDR3 protein: CASSRDQGSDTQYF. The CDR3 region has the DNA TGCGCCAGCAGCCGGGACCAGGGGTCGGATACGCAGTATTTT.

V is TRBV5-6 and J is TRBJ2-1; 7 positions match TRBD2. The junction had 10 bases not matched to a gene; V was cut back by 0 bases and J by 10 bases. There are 15 residues in the CDR3. Germline V gene lookup returns CDR1 SGHDT and CDR2 YYEEEE. In DNA, the CDR3 is TGTGCCAGCAGCTTGGTCCCAGCGGGGCTTGAGGAGCAGTTCTTC. Its translation: CASSLVPAGLEEQFF.

This clonotype was observed many times. This chain connects TRBV5-6 to TRBJ2-7; 9 bases align to TRBD2. J gave up 4 bases and V 5 bases, and 4 bases lay outside the gene matches. The CDR3 extends over 13 amino acids. The germline gives CDR1 SGHDT, CDR2 YYEEEE. In nucleotides, the CDR3 is TGTGCCAGCAGTAGCGGGGGACTTTACGAGCAGTACGTC. Protein product: CASSSGGLYEQYV.

This clonotype was counted only a few times. The chain employs TRBV10-3 and TRBJ1-1, with D hard to call. The CDR3 contains 12 residues. Per germline, CDR1 ENHRY and CDR2 SYGVKD. The V end was cut by 3 bases, the J end by 1 base, with 3 bases between. CDR3 region: CAISDQNTEAFF. Here the CDR3 DNA reads TGTGCCATCAGTGACCAGAACACTGAAGCTTTCTTT.

There are many counts of this clonotype. The genes are TRBV5-1 and TRBJ2-1, with 13 positions matching TRBD2. J was trimmed by 7 bases and V by 7 bases; bases with no gene match: 8. Germline V gene data show CDR1 as SGHRS and CDR2 as YFSETQ. The CDR3 loop spans 15 amino acids. For the CDR3, the DNA is TGCGCCAGCCGACTAGCGGGGGGTACCGTAAATGAGCAGTTCTTC. It codes for CASRLAGGTVNEQFF.

The table lists this clonotype with a few counts. This chain connects TRBV4-1 to TRBJ1-1; no definite D call. The V gene's germline CDR1 is MGHRA and CDR2 YSYEKL. The CDR3 totals 14 residues. V lost 0 bases and J 10 bases, leaving 15 bases between the germline ends. The DNA for the CDR3 is TGCGCCAGCAGCCAAGACAGGCACCCGAGTGGAGCTTTCTTT. Translating gives CASSQDRHPSGAFF.

The chain joins TRBV5-1 to TRBJ2-2; D is perhaps TRBD2 (6 bases). The CDR3 loop spans 15 amino acids. V was trimmed by 3 bases and J by 6 bases, leaving 15 bases between them. From germline, CDR1 is SGHRS and CDR2 YFSETQ. DNA for the CDR3: TGCGCCAGCAGCTCTTTTGCGGAGGGCTCCGGGGAGCTGTTTTTT. It yields the protein CASSSFAEGSGELFF.

J is TRBJ2-2 and V is TRBV6-6, with D possibly being TRBD1 (6 bases). The CDR3 contains 14 residues. Per the germline V gene, CDR1 is MNHNY and CDR2 is SVGAGI (reference sequence). Trimming took 5 bases from V and 7 from J, leaving 14 bases between them. The CDR3 loop is CASSLTGYGGELFF. CDR3 nucleotide sequence: TGTGCCAGCAGTCTTACAGGGTATGGCGGGGAGCTGTTTTTT.